Reported below is one T cell receptor beta chain. Its antigen remains unknown. The record originates from a study of neoadjuvant anti-PD-1 for oral cavity cancer. Broader study findings: Only a few patients per response group were TCR-analyzed; validation needed. Expansion of preexisting intratumoral clones was suggested to aid response.

The method was immunoSEQ multiplex PCR; TCRdb's version includes in-frame clones alone and lacks a portion of them. The data show around 7,100 clones, about 60% seen once. The germline CDR1 and CDR2 sequences are MGHRA and YSYEKL. This CDR3 is 16 amino acids long. Trimming pared 0 bases from V and 3 bases from J, leaving 12 bases between. Patients were newly diagnosed with stage II-IVA oral cavity squamous cell carcinoma without prior systemic or radiation treatment. The chain links TRBV4-1 to TRBJ1-3; D remains ambiguous. This TCR derives from a person aged 35 to 85 with oral cavity squamous cell carcinoma. This material consisted of tumor tissue, taken before nivolumab (anti-PD-1) treatment. The CDR3 spells CASSQDQQTSGNTIYF. CDR3 nucleotides: TGCGCCAGCAGCCAAGATCAACAAACGAGTGGAAACACCATATATTTT.